The TCR beta chain described here comes from a study of glioma-infiltrating T cells after dendritic cell vaccination. Study-level background: Dendritic cells derived from monocytes and pulsed with autologous tumor lysate formed the vaccine.

Sequencing used immunoSEQ multiplex PCR; TCRdb keeps in-frame clones, though not all of them. This table has roughly 60,000 clones, roughly four fifths appearing once. Unmatched junction bases numbered 8, after V lost 7 bases and J lost 7 bases. Per the germline V gene, CDR1 is ENHRY and CDR2 is SYGVKD. This CDR3 region has 13 residues. The time point was: after dendritic cell vaccination, including at tumor progression/relapse. Material: blood, obtained after dendritic cell vaccination. The TCR sequence derives from a human donor with glioblastoma. The gene calls are TRBV10-3 and TRBJ1-1; TRBD1 matches at 8 bases. DNA of the CDR3: TGTGCCATCACTCAGGGGGCGTACGGTGAAGCTTTCTTT. Its translation: CAITQGAYGEAFF.